Here is one T cell receptor beta chain with its context. Its antigen is as yet unknown. This record belongs to a study of cytomegalovirus exposure and HLA in healthy donors. In the study overall: About 85 million unique TCRs from HLA-typed donors were held in an early release of data. Whole-study findings and limits: Some TCR beta chains (164 of them) were listed as cytomegalovirus-associated.

It was with 60 Vbeta and 13 Jbeta primers that the PCR ran. The assay was immunoSEQ multiplex PCR, and TCRdb's table has in-frame clones only and misses some. With over 90,000 clones in the sample, the ten largest clones hold approximately 3.5%. The germline V gene encodes CDR1 MNHEY and CDR2 SMNVEV (reference sequence). V was shortened by 8 bases and J by 6 bases, with 19 bases between the two germline ends. The CDR3 is 14 amino acids. Healthy individuals who donated bone marrow served as the donors. The receptor's source is a man aged 35-49 years in good health and CMV-seronegative. V and J are TRBV27 and TRBJ1-1, with TRBD1 as a possible D gene (6 bases). The sequencing input was PBMCs. CDR3: CASSTRGARSEAFF. CDR3 sequence (DNA): TGTGCCAGCTCAACCCGGGGGGCTCGATCTGAAGCTTTCTTT.